Below are 9 T cell receptor beta chains sequenced from a single sample in a study of spatial heterogeneity in lung cancer. The time point: sample taken at primary tumor resection. In TCRdb, the 5' RACE reads were re-called with MiXCR into one record per CDR3 protein. Among fewer than 7,000 distinct CDR3 sequences listed, around 7.8% were seen once. The specimen comprised normal lung tissue next to the tumor, sampled at surgery. Receptor source: a female donor with early-stage non-small cell lung cancer.

This clonotype was counted many times. The chain carries TRBV23-1 and TRBJ1-1; tentatively, D is TRBD1 (6 bases). TRBV23-1 is an ORF for which the function is uncertain. The CDR3 covers 19 residues. V was pared by 0 bases and J by 0 bases, with 20 bases between. The CDR3 nucleotides are TGCGCCAGCAGTCAATCGCGCGGGGGCCCACTTATCATGAACACTGAAGCTTTCTTT. It encodes CASSQSRGGPLIMNTEAFF.

By sample fraction, this clonotype is medium-sized. This chain joins TRBV5-6 and TRBJ1-6; D is uncertain. V lost 0 bases to trimming and J lost 4 bases, with 11 bases between them. CDR3 length: 16 residues. Germline V gene data show CDR1 as SGHDT and CDR2 as YYEEEE. DNA of the CDR3: TGTGCCAGCAGCTTGGGGACGGAGAATTATAATTCACCCCTCCACTTT. This gives the protein CASSLGTENYNSPLHF.

As to this clonotype: A much more abundant neighbour one base away suggests this may be a read error. The V call is TRBV27, the J call TRBJ2-7; D is perhaps TRBD1 (6 bases). V shed 6 bases and J shed 3 bases, with 18 bases lying between them. The germline V gene has CDR1 MNHEY and CDR2 SMNVEV (reference sequence). The CDR3 runs to 15 residues. The CDR3 sequence: CASSLFGTMGYEQYF. CDR3 bases: TGTGCCAGCAGCCTGTTCGGGACAATGGGCTACGAGCAGTACTTC.

This clonotype was recorded many times. The chain is built from TRBV18 and TRBJ2-1; TRBD2 matches at 9 bases. V gave up 1 base and J gave up 6 bases; unmatched junction bases: 10. CDR3 size: 17 residues. Germline CDR1 and CDR2: KGHSH and LQKENI. The DNA of the CDR3 is TGTGCCAGCTCACCACTAGATTTTAGCGGGGGTTCCAATGAGCAGTTCTTC. Protein: CASSPLDFSGGSNEQFF.

This chain joins TRBV3-1 and TRBJ2-7, with a tentative D call TRBD2 (5 bases). This CDR3 region has 13 residues. Germline V lookup: CDR1 LGHDT, CDR2 YNNKEL (reference sequence). The V end was cut by 1 base, the J end by 5 bases, with 9 bases between. This chain's CDR3 is CASSQVDYNEQYF. The CDR3 DNA sequence: TGTGCCAGCAGCCAAGTAGACTATAACGAGCAGTACTTC.

In its sample, this clonotype is medium-sized. J is TRBJ2-2 and V is TRBV30, with TRBD1 matching over 8 bases. The V segment lost 0 bases and the J segment 3 bases; nucleotides outside the gene matches: 3. Germline V gives CDR1 GTSNPN, CDR2 SVGIG (reference sequence). This CDR3 contains 15 residues. The CDR3 DNA reads TGTGCCTGGAGTGTGAGGACAGGGTACACCGGGGAGCTGTTTTTT. This codes for CAWSVRTGYTGELFF.

The chain joins TRBV29-1 to TRBJ2-1; D call uncertain. The ends were cut back, 3 bases at V and 0 bases at J, with 15 bases in the middle. This CDR3 region has 16 residues. Germline V CDR1 and CDR2: SQVTM, ANQGSEA. CDR3 amino acids: CSVEPETRSSYNEQFF. CDR3 sequence (DNA): TGCAGCGTTGAGCCAGAAACCCGAAGCTCCTACAATGAGCAGTTCTTC.

This clonotype was observed many times. This rearrangement joins TRBV20-1 to TRBJ2-4; 8 bases match TRBD2. In germline, CDR1 is DFQATT, CDR2 SNEGSKA (reference sequence). Trimming removed 0 bases from V and 4 bases from J; junction bases left unmatched: 14. The CDR3 is 18 residues long. Here the CDR3 reads CSARDITIRGGIKNIQYF. As DNA, the CDR3 is TGCAGTGCTAGAGATATAACTATCCGGGGGGGTATAAAAAACATTCAGTACTTC.

This clonotype was recorded at least ten times. DNA for the CDR3: TGTGCCAGCAGGCTGTCAGGCGGACGGGGCTACACCTTC. It is translated as CASRLSGGRGYTF. V gene TRBV28 combines with J gene TRBJ1-2; D not certain. Germline loops: CDR1 MDHEN, CDR2 SYDVKM. V was pared by 6 bases and J by 8 bases, with 16 bases between. The length of the CDR3 is 13 residues.